One and the same sample provided the 10 T cell receptor beta chains below, sequenced in a study of blood T cell repertoires in COVID-19. Generated by immunoSEQ multiplex PCR, the TCRdb table keeps only in-frame clones and is missing some. The repertoire holds 280,000 or so clones, with less than 85% as singletons. Input material: PBMCs or T cells enriched from blood (not recorded which). The receptors come from a woman aged 50 to 60 who had recovered from COVID-19.

As regards this clone: This sample includes further DNA sequences coding for the same CDR3. The chain has TRBV7-3 and TRBJ2-7; perhaps TRBD1 as D (6 bases). There are 13 residues in the CDR3. The V end was cut by 3 bases, the J end by 3 bases, with 9 bases between. Germline CDR1 and CDR2: SGHTA and FQGTGA. This CDR3 is CASSLQGGYEQYF. DNA of the CDR3: TGTGCCAGCAGCTTGCAAGGGGGCTACGAGCAGTACTTC.

CDR3: CASSLDTSGRTDTQYF. In DNA, the CDR3 is TGCGCCAGCAGCCTGGACACTAGCGGGAGGACAGATACGCAGTATTTT. The chain is built from TRBV5-1 and TRBJ2-3, with TRBD2 identical over 12 bases. This CDR3 is 16 amino acids long. Germline V gene data show CDR1 as SGHRS and CDR2 as YFSETQ. Germline trimming cut 4 bases from V and 3 bases from J; bases unmatched to any gene: 6.

The chain is built from TRBV6-4 and TRBJ2-3; D not resolved. Germline V gives CDR1 MRHNA, CDR2 SNTAGT. V was cut by 5 bases and J by 6 bases, with 6 bases left in between. The CDR3 has 11 residues. CDR3 region: CASSSGDTQYF. In DNA form, the CDR3 reads TGTGCCAGCAGTTCCGGGGATACGCAGTATTTT.

The V gene is TRBV5-4, the J gene TRBJ2-7, with 8 positions matching TRBD1. CDR1 is SGHNT and CDR2 is YYREEE in the germline V gene (reference sequence). The CDR3 covers 14 residues. With 0 bases clipped from V and 5 bases from J, the junction kept 4 bases outside the gene matches. This CDR3 reads CASSLGTGRHEQYF. The CDR3 coding sequence is TGTGCCAGCAGCTTGGGGACAGGGCGTCACGAGCAGTACTTC.

V is TRBV19 and J is TRBJ1-5; D is possibly TRBD1 (6 bases). CDR1 is LNHDA, CDR2 SQIVND, per germline (reference sequence). The CDR3 extends over 15 amino acids. V lost 7 bases and J 0 bases, leaving 13 bases between the germline ends. The CDR3 reads CASKDSPYSNQPQHF. The CDR3 DNA sequence: TGTGCCAGTAAGGACAGCCCATATAGCAATCAGCCCCAGCATTTT.

The gene calls are TRBV5-8 and TRBJ2-2; D perhaps matches TRBD1 (6 bases). The V gene lost 4 bases and the J gene lost 6 bases, with 13 bases spanning the gap. The CDR3 spans 14 residues. Germline CDR1 SGHTS, CDR2 YDEGEE. CDR3 region: CASSLGQSAGELFF. DNA for the CDR3: TGTGCCAGCAGCCTGGGACAATCGGCCGGGGAGCTGTTTTTT.

J is TRBJ2-1 and V is TRBV11-3, with 9 bases fitting TRBD2. Losses at the gene ends were 4 bases for V and 4 bases for J; bases not matched to a gene: 5. The germline gives CDR1 SGHNT, CDR2 YENEEA. The CDR3 spans 15 residues. The CDR3 DNA is TGTGCCAGCAGCTCTAGACTAGCGGAATACAATGAGCAGTTCTTC. Protein sequence: CASSSRLAEYNEQFF.

This chain joins TRBV9 and TRBJ2-3, with 8 bases matching TRBD2. The germline V gene encodes CDR1 SGDLS and CDR2 YYNGEE. The CDR3 length is 16 residues. J lost 3 bases, V lost 3 bases, and 9 bases had no gene match. CDR3 DNA sequence: TGTGCCAGCAGCGGTGGCGGGACTAGGGTTACAGATACGCAGTATTTT. It translates to CASSGGGTRVTDTQYF.

This clone was recorded once. This chain connects TRBV12-3 or TRBV12-4 to TRBJ2-3; D perhaps matches TRBD2 (6 bases). V was shortened by 1 base and J by 6 bases, with 8 bases between the two germline ends. The CDR3 sequence is 13 residues long. CDR3 amino acids: CASSLGGRDTQYF. CDR3 in DNA: TGTGCCAGCAGTTTAGGTGGGAGGGATACGCAGTATTTT.

The chain is built from TRBV7-9 and TRBJ1-2, with 7 positions matching TRBD1. Unmatched junction bases numbered 14, after V lost 3 bases and J lost 13 bases. Germline V gene data show CDR1 as SEHNR and CDR2 as FQNEAQ (reference sequence). This CDR3 has 14 residues. The CDR3 region is CASSFPTGAPVSTF. The DNA of the CDR3 is TGTGCCAGCAGCTTTCCAACAGGGGCCCCGGTTTCCACCTTC.